The 16 T cell receptor beta chains listed next were all sequenced from one sample in a study of blood T cells in healthy people across ages. Then a second PCR, running about 7 to 11 cycles, was carried out with a sample-barcoded 5' primer and a J-beta primer mix. TCRdb analysed the 5' RACE reads with MiXCR anew, one entry per CDR3 protein. The data hold 790,000 or so distinct CDR3 sequences, with just over 55% observed a single time. Sequenced sample: blood. The receptors derive from a man aged 40-55 years in good health.

The rearrangement uses TRBV4-3 and TRBJ2-5; D is ambiguous. The V gene's germline CDR1 is LGHNA and CDR2 YSLEER. Trimming removed 0 bases from V and 11 bases from J, with 22 bases in between. This CDR3 comprises 16 residues. CDR3 in amino acids: CASSQETHSPYNEQYF. In DNA, the CDR3 is TGCGCCAGCAGCCAAGAGACGCACTCTCCCTACAATGAGCAGTACTTC.

This clonotype occurred once. The genes are TRBV2 and TRBJ2-2; D may be TRBD1 or TRBD2 (5 bases each). V was pared by 7 bases and J by 0 bases, with 9 bases between. Germline V gives CDR1 SNHLY, CDR2 FYNNEI. The CDR3 extends over 14 amino acids. For the CDR3, the DNA is TGTGCCAGCATCTGGGGGACGAACACCGGGGAGCTGTTTTTT. Amino acids: CASIWGTNTGELFF.

This chain links TRBV5-1 with TRBJ2-7; 9 bases fit TRBD1. Trimming cost V 0 bases and J 5 bases; bases outside gene matches: 9. This CDR3 comprises 16 residues. Germline CDR1 is SGHRS and CDR2 is YFSETQ. The CDR3 coding sequence is TGCGCCAGCAGCTTGGGTACAGGGGGCGAGGTCAACGAGCAGTACTTC. Encoded protein: CASSLGTGGEVNEQYF.

The V and J genes are TRBV20-1 and TRBJ2-4; unclear D gene. Trimming took off 1 base at V and 0 bases at J, with 7 bases between the two ends. CDR1 is DFQATT, CDR2 SNEGSKA, per germline (reference sequence). CDR3 length: 14 amino acids. The CDR3 coding sequence is TGCAGTGCTAGAGGTGGCCTAGCCAAAAACATTCAGTACTTC. The encoded protein is CSARGGLAKNIQYF.

A few counts support this clonotype. The chain uses TRBV13 and TRBJ2-1; 7 bases are shared with TRBD2. J lost 7 bases, V lost 2 bases, and 5 bases had no gene match. The germline V gene has CDR1 PRHDT and CDR2 FYEKMQ (reference sequence). The CDR3 has 14 amino acids. The CDR3 loop reads CASSLRRETNEQFF. CDR3 DNA sequence: TGTGCCAGCAGCTTAAGGCGGGAGACAAATGAGCAGTTCTTC.

The V and J genes are TRBV5-1 and TRBJ2-5; no definite D call. CDR1 SGHRS and CDR2 YFSETQ come from the germline V gene. The CDR3 is made up of 13 amino acids. Trimming removed 4 bases at V and 1 base at J, with 8 bases between. CDR3 loop: CASSPDTQETQYF. As DNA, the CDR3 is TGCGCCAGCAGCCCTGACACCCAAGAGACCCAGTACTTC.

The rearrangement links TRBV6-2 or TRBV6-3 to TRBJ2-1, with D uncertain. The CDR3 has 17 amino acids. The V and J ends lost 7 bases and 4 bases respectively, with 23 bases between them. CDR1 and CDR2 from the germline V gene are MNHEY and SVGEGT. The CDR3, as DNA: TGTGCCAGCACCGACCACTGGGCCAGAAACCCTTACAATGAGCAGTTCTTC. This codes for CASTDHWARNPYNEQFF.

The CDR3 DNA sequence: TGTGCCAGCTCACCATCAGGACAGCTAGCCAAAAACATTCAGTACTTC. Protein: CASSPSGQLAKNIQYF. The chain recombines TRBV18 with TRBJ2-4; tentative D call: TRBD1 (6 bases). The CDR3 is 16 residues long. Trimming pared 2 bases from V and 0 bases from J, leaving 11 bases between. CDR1 is KGHSH and CDR2 is LQKENI in the germline V gene. Based on the CDR3 plus reference TRBV18 and TRBJ2-4, the full variable domain is NAGVMQNPRHLVRRRGQEARLRCSPMKGHSHVYWYRQLPEEGLKFMVYLQKENIIDESGMPKERFSAEFPKEGPSILRIQQVVRGDSAAYFCASSPSGQLAKNIQYFGAGTRLSVL.

This clonotype was detected only a few times. V is TRBV9 and J is TRBJ2-5; a weak D match, TRBD2 (6 bases). Germline V gene lookup returns CDR1 SGDLS and CDR2 YYNGEE. The V gene lost 0 bases and the J gene lost 5 bases, with 11 bases spanning the gap. The CDR3 is 14 residues long. The CDR3 nucleotides are TGTGCCAGCAGCGTAGGACTAGTCGGGGAGACCCAGTACTTC. It codes for CASSVGLVGETQYF.

The chain is built from TRBV4-1 and TRBJ2-5; unclear D gene. The CDR3 covers 15 residues. The ends were cut back, 0 bases at V and 2 bases at J, with 10 bases in the middle. Germline V gene data show CDR1 as MGHRA and CDR2 as YSYEKL. CDR3 sequence reads: CASSQDPQRQETQYF. DNA for the CDR3: TGCGCCAGCAGCCAAGATCCGCAGCGACAAGAGACCCAGTACTTC.

This chain joins TRBV2 and TRBJ2-5; 10 nucleotides align to TRBD2. Germline-derived CDR1 and CDR2 are SNHLY and FYNNEI. The CDR3 runs 15 residues. V was clipped by 5 bases and J by 1 base; unmatched bases: 4. CDR3 in amino acids: CASSMRTSGQETQYF. As DNA, the CDR3 is TGTGCCAGCAGTATGAGGACTAGCGGCCAAGAGACCCAGTACTTC. The whole variable domain, remainder taken from reference TRBV2 and TRBJ2-5, is EPEVTQTPSHQVTQMGQEVILRCVPISNHLYFYWYRQILGQKVEFLVSFYNNEISEKSEIFDDQFSVERPDGSNFTLKIRSTKLEDSAMYFCASSMRTSGQETQYFGPGTRLLVL.

The V call is TRBV7-2, the J call TRBJ2-1; 9 bases are shared with TRBD2. Trimming cost V 8 bases and J 5 bases; bases outside gene matches: 7. CDR3 size: 14 residues. Per germline, CDR1 SGHTA and CDR2 FQGNSA. The CDR3 here is CASRLAGFNNEQFF. The CDR3 DNA is TGTGCCAGCCGTCTAGCGGGGTTTAACAATGAGCAGTTCTTC.

The J gene is TRBJ2-5, the V gene TRBV4-1; maybe TRBD2 (8 bases). The V end was cut by 6 bases, the J end by 5 bases, with 34 bases between. Germline-derived CDR1 and CDR2 are MGHRA and YSYEKL. CDR3 length: 20 residues. CDR3 loop: CASREWGQPHYSGMVETQYF. The CDR3 DNA is TGCGCCAGCAGGGAATGGGGACAGCCTCACTATAGCGGGATGGTGGAGACCCAGTACTTC.

This clonotype appeared a few times. The chain is built from TRBV12-3 or TRBV12-4 and TRBJ2-7, with 14 bases aligning to TRBD2. The CDR3 extends over 18 amino acids. V gave up 0 bases and J gave up 6 bases; unmatched junction bases: 10. Here the CDR3 DNA reads TGTGCCAGCAGTTTAGCTGGGACTAGCGGGAGTTTATCTGCCGAGCAGTACTTC. It yields the protein CASSLAGTSGSLSAEQYF.

A few counts support this clonotype. This sequence joins TRBV7-2 and TRBJ2-5, with TRBD2 identical over 8 bases. Germline trimming cut 5 bases from V and 3 bases from J; bases unmatched to any gene: 5. CDR1 and CDR2 from the germline V gene are SGHTA and FQGNSA. The CDR3 is 14 residues long. The CDR3 DNA is TGTGCCAGCAGCCCTAGCGGGTCCGAAGAGACCCAGTACTTC. The encoded protein is CASSPSGSEETQYF.

The V and J genes are TRBV29-1 and TRBJ2-1, with 15 bases fitting TRBD2. The J call may be faulty, since TRBJ2-7 better matches the DNA end. The CDR3 spans 20 residues. Germline loops: CDR1 SQVTM, CDR2 ANQGSEA. The CDR3 bases are TGCAGCGTTTTTCCGGTGCCGGGACTAGCGGGAGGAAACTCCTACAATGAGCAGTACTTC. It yields the protein CSVFPVPGLAGGNSYNEQYF.